A selection of T cell receptor beta chains follows, all from one sample in a study of T cells after yellow fever vaccination. TCRdb re-called the 5' RACE reads with MiXCR, one entry per CDR3 protein. This table holds 68,000 or so distinct CDR3 sequences, roughly 7.4% found once. This sample comprised CD8+ T cells sorted from PBMCs, obtained 15 days after the yellow fever booster vaccination. These receptors were collected from a man younger than 40 who received the YFV17D yellow fever vaccine. Both conserved end residues are part of each CDR3. Fields, in order: J gene, clone size, V gene, D gene, CDR3 DNA, CDR3 protein. A D gene is named only where the DNA matches it firmly. The size field is filled for only some rows; it gives once, few, many or a size class.

TRBJ2-1 | many | TRBV15 | - | TGTGCCACCAGCAGAGACAAGACCCCCACCCCTTACAATGAGCAGTTCTTC | CATSRDKTPTPYNEQFF
TRBJ1-3 | - | TRBV20-1 | - | TGCAGTGCTTGGGCGGGAGGGTCCGGAAACACCATATATTTT | CSAWAGGSGNTIYF
TRBJ2-7 | many | TRBV15 | - | TGTGCCACCAGCCAGGGGGGCGCTTCCTACGAGCAGTACTTC | CATSQGGASYEQYF
TRBJ2-7 | many | TRBV6-5 | - | TGTGCCAGCAGTTACTCCGTGATGTCCAACTTTGAGCAGTACTTC | CASSYSVMSNFEQYF
TRBJ1-1 | many | TRBV20-1 | - | TGCAGTGCCATCGAGATTGAAGCTTTCTTT | CSAIEIEAFF
TRBJ2-2 | many | TRBV29-1 | TRBD1 | TGCAGCGTGAAACAGGGGAGTGGCGGGGAGCTGTTTTTT | CSVKQGSGGELFF
TRBJ2-2 | many | TRBV5-1 | - | TGCGCCAGCAGCTTGTATGACGGGGAGCTGTTTTTT | CASSLYDGELFF
TRBJ2-7 | many | TRBV20-1 | TRBD2 | TGCAGTGCCCCTTCGCGGGAGTTCTACGAGCAGTACTTC | CSAPSREFYEQYF
TRBJ2-7 | - | TRBV5-1 | - | TGCGCCAGCAGCTTCGGCGGGCTGTCCTACGAGCAGTACTTC | CASSFGGLSYEQYF
TRBJ2-3 | many | TRBV28 | - | TGTGCCAGCAGTTTATTACCGGGAGCCCCAGATACGCAGTATTTT | CASSLLPGAPDTQYF
TRBJ2-5 | few | TRBV28 | TRBD2 | TGTGCCAGCAGTTTATTGATCCTAGCGGGAGGGCCGGGGGAGACCCAGTACTTC | CASSLLILAGGPGETQYF
TRBJ1-1 | many | TRBV5-1 | - | TGCGCCAGCAGCCCGGGCCGGGGGGCAGCCACTGAAGCTTTCTTT | CASSPGRGAATEAFF
TRBJ2-5 | many | TRBV7-2 | - | TGTGCCAGCAGTTCGGTGGGGGGAGTGGAGACCCAGTACTTC | CASSSVGGVETQYF
TRBJ2-5 | - | TRBV7-9 | TRBD2 | TGTGCCAGCAGCCCCCGACTAGCGGGAGACCAAGAGACCCAGTACTTC | CASSPRLAGDQETQYF
TRBJ2-7 | many | TRBV12-3/TRBV12-4 | - | TGTGCCAGCAGTTTTGGCCGGGTCGAGCAGTACTTC | CASSFGRVEQYF
TRBJ2-5 | many | TRBV10-2 | - | TGCGCCAGCGGGCCGTCCCAGGAGACCCAGTACTTC | CASGPSQETQYF
TRBJ1-1 | many | TRBV29-1 | TRBD1 | TGCAGCGTTGGACAGGGGGGCAATGGGGCTTTCTTT | CSVGQGGNGAFF
TRBJ2-6 | few | TRBV4-2 | TRBD2 | TGTGCCAGCAGCCTCGTAGGGGAGGGGCCGGTGTCTGGGGCCAACGTCCTGACTTTC | CASSLVGEGPVSGANVLTF
TRBJ2-5 | many | TRBV7-9 | - | TGTGCCAGCAGCTTAGATACCGGCCAAGAGACCCAGTACTTC | CASSLDTGQETQYF
TRBJ2-1 | many | TRBV7-2 | TRBD2 | TGTGCCAGCAGCTTAGAACTAGCGGGAGGGTACAATGAGCAGTTCTTC | CASSLELAGGYNEQFF
TRBJ2-5 | - | TRBV12-3/TRBV12-4 | - | TGTGCCAGCAGTTTAGCCTCCGACAGGATATGGAAGACCCAGTACTTC | CASSLASDRIWKTQYF
TRBJ2-5 | - | TRBV12-3/TRBV12-4 | - | TGTGCCAGCAGTTTAAGTGTCTCGAAGACCCAGTACTTC | CASSLSVSKTQYF
TRBJ2-5 | - | TRBV5-4 | TRBD1 | TGTGCCAGCAGCTCGGACAGGAGGCAAGAGACCCAGTACTTC | CASSSDRRQETQYF
TRBJ2-2 | many | TRBV29-1 | - | TGCAGCGTTGAAGTTGGCGGGGTTGGCACCGGGGAGCTGTTTTTT | CSVEVGGVGTGELFF
TRBJ1-5 | many | TRBV7-2 | - | TGTGCCAGCAGCTCCGCCTGGGGGGTTGATCAGCCCCAGCATTTT | CASSSAWGVDQPQHF
TRBJ2-1 | many | TRBV6-2/TRBV6-3 | - | TGTGCCAGCAGTTACGAGCGCGACCGGGAGTATTACAATGAGCAGTTCTTC | CASSYERDREYYNEQFF
TRBJ1-1 | - | TRBV5-6 | - | TGTGCCAGCAGCTTGAATACAGGAATGGTGACAGATGTCACTGAAGCTTTCTTT | CASSLNTGMVTDVTEAFF
TRBJ1-1 | many | TRBV20-1 | - | TGCAGTGCTTCCCCTCGGCAGATGAACACTGAAGCTTTCTTT | CSASPRQMNTEAFF
TRBJ2-3 | - | TRBV10-2 | TRBD2 | TGCGCCAGCAGTGACAAGCGGGAGGGCGTGAGCACAGATACGCAGTATTTT | CASSDKREGVSTDTQYF
TRBJ2-1 | many | TRBV7-9 | - | TGTGCCAGCCGGTTCGGGATCAATAATGAGCAGTTCTTC | CASRFGINNEQFF
TRBJ2-3 | many | TRBV4-3 | TRBD2 | TGCGCCAGCAGCCACGGACTAGGCCCAGATACGCAGTATTTT | CASSHGLGPDTQYF
TRBJ2-7 | many | TRBV11-1 | TRBD2 | TGTGCCAGCAGCACTAGCGGGAGGGCCCTTCTCGAGCAGTACTTC | CASSTSGRALLEQYF
TRBJ1-4 | many | TRBV5-1 | - | TGCGCCAGCAGCCCGGGGGGGGACGGTGAAAAACTGTTTTTT | CASSPGGDGEKLFF
TRBJ2-5 | many | TRBV27 | TRBD2 | TGTGCCAGCAGTTTAAGTAGCGGGATTCAAGAGACCCAGTACTTC | CASSLSSGIQETQYF
TRBJ2-5 | many | TRBV20-1 | - | TGCAGTGCTAGAAACAGGGTATGGGGAGAGACCCAGTACTTC | CSARNRVWGETQYF
TRBJ1-3 | many | TRBV27 | - | TGTGCCAGCAGCCCTGAGCCAGTGGAGGGAAACACCATATATTTT | CASSPEPVEGNTIYF